This T cell receptor (beta chain) originates from a study of blood T cell repertoires in COVID-19. The repertoire was sequenced with immunoSEQ multiplex PCR; TCRdb's copy has only in-frame clones and lacks some. There are over 130,000 clones in the sample; about 79% occur only once, and 4.5% lies in the top ten. After removal of 7 bases from V and 5 bases from J, the junction contained 9 bases not matched to a gene. Looked up from germline, CDR1 is SQVTM and CDR2 is ANQGSEA. The CDR3 has 13 amino acids. The chain uses TRBV29-1 and TRBJ1-1, with TRBD1 identical over 8 bases. Sequenced material: peripheral blood. This receptor was identified in a woman of 80 years or more with active or convalescent COVID-19. CDR3 in DNA: TGCAGCGCCAGGACAGGGCCTGATACTGAAGCTTTCTTT. Translating it yields CSARTGPDTEAFF.